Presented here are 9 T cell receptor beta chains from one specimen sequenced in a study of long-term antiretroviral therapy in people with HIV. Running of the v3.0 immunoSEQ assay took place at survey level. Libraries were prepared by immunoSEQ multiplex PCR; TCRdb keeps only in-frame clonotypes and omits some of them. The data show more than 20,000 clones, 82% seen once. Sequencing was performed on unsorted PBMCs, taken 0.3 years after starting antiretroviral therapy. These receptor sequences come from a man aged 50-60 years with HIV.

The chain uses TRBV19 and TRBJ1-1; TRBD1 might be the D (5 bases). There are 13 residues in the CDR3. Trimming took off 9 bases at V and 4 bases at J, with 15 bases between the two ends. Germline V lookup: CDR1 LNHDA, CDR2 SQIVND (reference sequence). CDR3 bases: TGTGCCAGCCAAGCGGGGGGGGGCACTGAAGCTTTCTTT. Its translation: CASQAGGGTEAFF.

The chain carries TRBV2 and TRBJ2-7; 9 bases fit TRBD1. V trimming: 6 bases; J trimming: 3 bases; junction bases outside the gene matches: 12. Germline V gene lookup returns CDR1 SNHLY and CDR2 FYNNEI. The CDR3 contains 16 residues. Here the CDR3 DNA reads TGTGCCAGCAGCCCCGCCTCCGGGACAGGGCACTACGAGCAGTACTTC. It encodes CASSPASGTGHYEQYF. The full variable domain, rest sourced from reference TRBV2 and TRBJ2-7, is EPEVTQTPSHQVTQMGQEVILRCVPISNHLYFYWYRQILGQKVEFLVSFYNNEISEKSEIFDDQFSVERPDGSNFTLKIRSTKLEDSAMYFCASSPASGTGHYEQYFGPGTRLTVT.

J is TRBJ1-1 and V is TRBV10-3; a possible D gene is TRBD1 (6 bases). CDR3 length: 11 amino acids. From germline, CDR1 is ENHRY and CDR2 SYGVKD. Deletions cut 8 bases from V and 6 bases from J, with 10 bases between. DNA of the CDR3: TGTGCCATCGCTCAGGGGTCTGAAGCTTTCTTT. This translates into CAIAQGSEAFF.

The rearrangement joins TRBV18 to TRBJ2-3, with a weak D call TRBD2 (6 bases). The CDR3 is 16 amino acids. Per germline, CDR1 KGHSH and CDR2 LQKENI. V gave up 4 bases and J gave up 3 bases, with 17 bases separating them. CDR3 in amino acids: CASSLISGGATDTQYF. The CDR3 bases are TGTGCCAGCTCACTGATTAGCGGAGGGGCTACAGATACGCAGTATTTT.

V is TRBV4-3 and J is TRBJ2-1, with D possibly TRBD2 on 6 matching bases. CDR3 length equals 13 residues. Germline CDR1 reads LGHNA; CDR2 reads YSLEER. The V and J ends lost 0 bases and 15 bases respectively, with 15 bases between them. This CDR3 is CASSQDGGTSLFF. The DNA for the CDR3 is TGCGCCAGCAGCCAAGATGGAGGGACCTCACTGTTCTTC.

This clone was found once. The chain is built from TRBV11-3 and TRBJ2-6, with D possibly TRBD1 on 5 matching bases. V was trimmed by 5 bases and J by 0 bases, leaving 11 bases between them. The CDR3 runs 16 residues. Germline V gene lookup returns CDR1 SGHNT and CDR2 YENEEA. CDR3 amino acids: CASSPQVFSGANVLTF. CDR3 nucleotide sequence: TGTGCCAGCAGCCCACAGGTATTCTCTGGGGCCAACGTCCTGACTTTC.

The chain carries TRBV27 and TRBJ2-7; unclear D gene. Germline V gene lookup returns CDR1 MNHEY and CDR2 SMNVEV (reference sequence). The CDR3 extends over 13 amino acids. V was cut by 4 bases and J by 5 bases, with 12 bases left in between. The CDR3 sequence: CASSSLLGDEQYF. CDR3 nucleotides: TGTGCCAGCAGTTCACTCTTGGGTGACGAGCAGTACTTC.

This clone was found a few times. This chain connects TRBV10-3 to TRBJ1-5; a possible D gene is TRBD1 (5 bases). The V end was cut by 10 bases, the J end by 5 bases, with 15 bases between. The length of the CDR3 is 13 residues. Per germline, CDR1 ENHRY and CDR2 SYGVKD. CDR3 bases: TGTGCCACCACTCCCGACAGTGATCAGCCCCAGCATTTT. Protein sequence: CATTPDSDQPQHF.

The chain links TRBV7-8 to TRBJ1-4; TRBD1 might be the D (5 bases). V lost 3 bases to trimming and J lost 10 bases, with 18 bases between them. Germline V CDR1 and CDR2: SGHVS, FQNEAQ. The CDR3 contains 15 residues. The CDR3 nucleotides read TGTGCCAGCAGCTTGGAGCTCCAGGGAACAGGAAAACTGTTTTTT. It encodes CASSLELQGTGKLFF.